This T cell receptor (beta chain) was captured by sequencing in a study of beta chain features in type 1 diabetes. Trimming removed 3 bases from V and 7 bases from J, with 4 bases in between. The CDR3 has 11 amino acids. Germline CDR1 is SGHDN and CDR2 is FVKESK. Averaging approximately 110 mL, one heparinised blood draw came from each individual donor. Sequenced material consisted of expressed TCRB transcripts (all of the isolated RNA was reverse transcribed). Generated by immunoSEQ multiplex PCR, the TCRdb table keeps only in-frame clones and is missing some. The table lists 230,000 or so clones, approximately 16% of them singletons, with about 0.078% in the top ten. This clone was observed a handful of times. Its antigen is unidentified. Study-level results: Significant though moderate, a shortening of TCRB CDR3s appeared in all four CD4+ subsets of Type 1 diabetes patients.

This chain uses TRBV14 with TRBJ2-1; D remains unclear. Sequenced material: naive CD4+ T cells from blood. The source is a man aged 25-45 years with type 1 diabetes. The CDR3 here is CASSHANEQFF. In nucleotides, the CDR3 is TGTGCCAGCAGCCATGCGAATGAGCAGTTCTTC. The full variable domain, its missing parts supplied by reference TRBV14 and TRBJ2-1, is EAGVTQFPSHSVIEKGQTVTLRCDPISGHDNLYWYRRVMGKEIKFLLHFVKESKQDESGMPNNRFLAERTGGTYSTLKVQPAELEDSGVYFCASSHANEQFFGPGTRLTVL.